This T cell receptor beta chain was sequenced in a study of neurological immune-mediated disorders. The CDR3 loop spans 12 amino acids. V lost 2 bases and J 2 bases, leaving 1 base between the germline ends. Per the germline V gene, CDR1 is SGHRS and CDR2 is YFSETQ. This clonotype is deemed medium-sized. The cDNA came from 5'RACE, which used 10-nucleotide random UMIs. Over 180 million TCR-beta sequences from 15-18 subjects came from every sequencing run. TCRdb recomputed calls from the 5' RACE reads with MiXCR, one row per CDR3 protein. The sample holds approximately 38,000 distinct CDR3 sequences; less than 9% are singletons and the top ten take approximately 5.3%. Volunteers at a blood bank in Maryland, USA, were the healthy controls. Around 950,000 sorted CD4+ or CD8+ T cells made each library.

This sequence joins TRBV5-1 and TRBJ2-2; the D is unclear. Sequenced sample: CD4+ T cells from blood. This TCR derives from a man aged 45 to 65 in good health. CDR3 nucleotides: TGCGCCAGCAGCTTAAACACCGGGGAGCTGTTTTTT. This gives the protein CASSLNTGELFF.